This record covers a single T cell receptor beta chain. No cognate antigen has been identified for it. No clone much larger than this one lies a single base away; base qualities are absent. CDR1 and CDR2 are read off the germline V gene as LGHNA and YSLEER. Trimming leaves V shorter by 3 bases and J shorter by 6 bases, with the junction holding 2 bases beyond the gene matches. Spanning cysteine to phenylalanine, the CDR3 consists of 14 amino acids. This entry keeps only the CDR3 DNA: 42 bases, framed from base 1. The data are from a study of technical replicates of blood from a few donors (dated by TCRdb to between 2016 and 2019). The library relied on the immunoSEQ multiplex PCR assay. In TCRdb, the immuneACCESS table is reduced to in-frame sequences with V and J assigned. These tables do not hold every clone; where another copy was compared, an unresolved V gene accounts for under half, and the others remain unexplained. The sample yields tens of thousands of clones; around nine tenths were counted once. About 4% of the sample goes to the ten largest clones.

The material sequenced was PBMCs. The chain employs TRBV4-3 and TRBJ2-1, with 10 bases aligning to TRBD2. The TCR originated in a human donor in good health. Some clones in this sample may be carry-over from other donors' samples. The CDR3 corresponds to CASSHRTSGNEQFF. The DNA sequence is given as TGCGCCAGCAGCCACCGGACTAGCGGCAATGAGCAGTTCTTC.